One sample yielded the 20 T cell receptor beta chains listed below, sequenced in a study of cytomegalovirus exposure and HLA in healthy donors. The PCR used 60 Vbeta and 13 Jbeta primers. Produced via immunoSEQ multiplex PCR; TCRdb's table is partial and in-frame only. This sample has 150,000 to 200,000 clones, with 78% found just once. The sequencing sample was made of PBMCs. These receptors came from a woman aged 30 to 39 in good health and CMV-seropositive.

V usage is TRBV28 and J usage is TRBJ2-7; 7 bases align to TRBD1. Germline V lookup: CDR1 MDHEN, CDR2 SYDVKM. With 3 bases clipped from V and 2 bases from J, the junction kept 7 bases outside the gene matches. CDR3 length: 15 amino acids. CDR3 residues: CASSFPQGNAYEQYF. The CDR3 region has the DNA TGTGCCAGCAGTTTCCCACAGGGGAACGCCTACGAGCAGTACTTC.

This clone was counted once. This rearrangement joins TRBV7-9 to TRBJ1-1, with D perhaps matching TRBD1 (5 bases). The CDR3 runs to 17 residues. Trimming took 3 bases from V and 0 from J, leaving 17 bases between them. CDR1 and CDR2 from the germline V gene are SEHNR and FQNEAQ (reference sequence). The CDR3 coding sequence is TGTGCCAGCAGCTTCTCCAGGCCCGGGGGGATGAACACTGAAGCTTTCTTT. It encodes CASSFSRPGGMNTEAFF.

This clone was recorded once. V and J are TRBV19 and TRBJ1-2; TRBD1 matches at 8 bases. Germline CDR1 and CDR2: LNHDA and SQIVND (reference sequence). There are 15 residues in the CDR3. The junction had 7 bases not matched to a gene; V was cut back by 3 bases and J by 4 bases. The CDR3 is CASSIGGQELYGYTF. Here the CDR3 DNA reads TGTGCCAGTAGTATCGGGGGACAGGAGCTCTATGGCTACACCTTC.

V and J are TRBV7-8 and TRBJ1-2; 9 bases align to TRBD1. CDR3 length: 15 residues. Trimming cost V 3 bases and J 6 bases; bases outside gene matches: 8. Germline-derived CDR1 and CDR2 are SGHVS and FQNEAQ. CDR3 amino acids: CASSLMGTGRNGYTF. DNA of the CDR3: TGTGCCAGCAGCTTGATGGGGACAGGGAGAAATGGCTACACCTTC.

This clone was detected once. The V gene is TRBV5-1, the J gene TRBJ2-2; 7 bases are a match to TRBD2. Germline lookup yields CDR1 SGHRS and CDR2 YFSETQ. V shed 4 bases and J 0 bases; nucleotides not matched to a gene: 6. This CDR3 has 16 residues. CDR3 bases: TGCGCCAGCAGCCGGGAGGACCCAGCGAACACCGGGGAGCTGTTTTTT. Its translation is CASSREDPANTGELFF.

This clone was seen only once. The gene calls are TRBV7-2 and TRBJ2-1; D is possibly TRBD1 (5 bases). Germline CDR1 and CDR2: SGHTA and FQGNSA. V was pared by 4 bases and J by 12 bases, with 16 bases between. This CDR3 has 13 amino acids. CDR3 in amino acids: CASSSDPRVGQFF. The CDR3 DNA is TGTGCCAGCAGCTCAGATCCCAGGGTCGGGCAGTTCTTC.

The CDR3 DNA sequence: TGCGCCAGCAGCCAAGTCCGAGGGAGGCAAACCGGGGAGCTGTTTTTT. This translates into CASSQVRGRQTGELFF. The chain carries TRBV4-1 and TRBJ2-2; D possibly corresponds to TRBD2 (6 bases). Trimming shortened V by 1 base and J by 5 bases, and 14 bases separated the two germline ends. The germline CDR1 and CDR2 sequences are MGHRA and YSYEKL. The CDR3 sequence is 16 residues long.

This clone was detected only a few times. The V gene is TRBV5-1, the J gene TRBJ2-3; TRBD1 is a possible D gene (6 bases). V gave up 4 bases and J gave up 2 bases, with 14 bases separating them. This CDR3 has 15 residues. CDR1 is SGHRS and CDR2 is YFSETQ in the germline V gene. CDR3 sequence reads: CASSTGQPITDTQYF. The CDR3 bases are TGCGCCAGCAGCACCGGACAGCCGATCACAGATACGCAGTATTTT.

The chain employs TRBV6-5 and TRBJ2-2, with D possibly TRBD1 on 6 matching bases. This CDR3 spans 16 amino acids. CDR1 MNHEY and CDR2 SVGAGI come from the germline V gene. The germline V and J ends were trimmed by 2 bases and 0 bases, with 10 bases remaining between them. For the CDR3, the DNA is TGTGCCAGCAGTTACATCTGGACAGCGAACACCGGGGAGCTGTTTTTT. This sequence encodes CASSYIWTANTGELFF.

This clone was observed a few times. The chain joins TRBV19 to TRBJ2-1; D unclear. This CDR3 contains 13 residues. The V gene's germline CDR1 is LNHDA and CDR2 SQIVND (reference sequence). V was cut by 0 bases and J by 6 bases, with 6 bases left in between. The CDR3 spells CASSIDSGNEQFF. The CDR3 nucleotides read TGTGCCAGTAGTATAGACTCCGGCAATGAGCAGTTCTTC.

The CDR3 DNA is TGTGCCAGCAGCTTGGAGCTCGCCAGGGGCACAGATACGCAGTATTTT. Protein sequence: CASSLELARGTDTQYF. This sequence joins TRBV5-6 and TRBJ2-3; maybe TRBD1 (5 bases). CDR3 size: 16 residues. Per the germline V gene, CDR1 is SGHDT and CDR2 is YYEEEE. Trimming pared 0 bases from V and 1 base from J, leaving 12 bases between. Variable domain in full (rest from reference TRBV5-6 and TRBJ2-3): DAGVTQSPTHLIKTRGQQVTLRCSPKSGHDTVSWYQQALGQGPQFIFQYYEEEERQRGNFPDRFSGHQFPNYSSELNVNALLLGDSALYLCASSLELARGTDTQYFGPGTRLTVL.

The chain is built from TRBV11-2 and TRBJ2-7; TRBD2 matches at 7 bases. This CDR3 is built from 15 residues. V trimming: 1 base; J trimming: 3 bases; junction bases outside the gene matches: 6. The germline gives CDR1 SGHAT, CDR2 FQNNGV. CDR3 in DNA: TGTGCCAGCAGCTTAGGTCCCCTAGCGGACTACGAGCAGTACTTC. Translation gives CASSLGPLADYEQYF.

The chain is built from TRBV11-2 and TRBJ2-7; D unresolved. The germline V gene has CDR1 SGHAT and CDR2 FQNNGV. The CDR3 covers 14 residues. V was cut by 2 bases and J by 6 bases, with 14 bases left in between. Here the CDR3 reads CASSLSPGQPEQYF. The CDR3 region has the DNA TGTGCCAGCAGCTTAAGTCCAGGCCAGCCCGAGCAGTACTTC.

This chain uses TRBV29-1 with TRBJ2-1; 8 bases map to TRBD2. Trimming at V came to 4 bases and at J to 4 bases, leaving 24 bases not matched to a gene. The CDR3 covers 20 residues. Per the germline V gene, CDR1 is SQVTM and CDR2 is ANQGSEA. The CDR3 coding sequence is TGCAGCGTTGTTGTTCTGTCATGGGCGGGAGGCCCTCTGGGGTACAATGAGCAGTTCTTC. Translating it yields CSVVVLSWAGGPLGYNEQFF.

The chain uses TRBV4-2 and TRBJ2-4; 7 bases align to TRBD2. The CDR3 sequence is 20 residues long. Germline V gene data show CDR1 as LGHNA and CDR2 as YNFKEQ. Losses at the gene ends were 3 bases for V and 0 bases for J; bases not matched to a gene: 17. The CDR3 bases are TGTGCCAGCAGCCAGCTATCTACGGCGGGGGAGCTCCTAGCCAAAAACATTCAGTACTTC. Translated, it gives CASSQLSTAGELLAKNIQYF.

This chain uses TRBV25-1 with TRBJ1-1, with D perhaps TRBD1 (5 bases). The CDR3 has 13 residues. The germline V gene encodes CDR1 MGHDK and CDR2 SYGVNS. Trimming removed 8 bases from V and 3 bases from J, with 13 bases in between. DNA for the CDR3: TGTGCCAGCGGAGGGGCGGTGGACACTGAAGCTTTCTTT. This gives the protein CASGGAVDTEAFF. The whole variable domain, remainder taken from reference TRBV25-1 and TRBJ1-1, is EADIYQTPRYLVIGTGKKITLECSQTMGHDKMYWYQQDPGMELHLIHYSYGVNSTEKGDLSSESTVSRIRTEHFPLTLESARPSHTSQYLCASGGAVDTEAFFGQGTRLTVV.

This sequence joins TRBV28 and TRBJ1-3; 9 nucleotides match TRBD1. Germline CDR1 MDHEN, CDR2 SYDVKM. V dropped 5 bases and J dropped 2; count of bases not matched to a gene: 7. The CDR3 has 16 amino acids. In nucleotides, the CDR3 is TGTGCCAGCAGTGAAACAGGGGGCGCCCCTGGAAACACCATATATTTT. It is translated as CASSETGGAPGNTIYF.

The V call is TRBV30, the J call TRBJ1-1, with D tentatively TRBD1 (5 bases). V was shortened by 1 base and J by 3 bases, with 18 bases between the two germline ends. The V gene's germline CDR1 is GTSNPN and CDR2 SVGIG (reference sequence). This CDR3 contains 16 residues. The CDR3 region is CAWSALLPGGDTEAFF. CDR3 DNA: TGTGCCTGGAGTGCCCTCCTACCGGGGGGTGACACTGAAGCTTTCTTT.

The genes are TRBV9 and TRBJ2-2; tentatively, D is TRBD1 (6 bases). Deletions cut 0 bases from V and 1 base from J, with 10 bases between. The CDR3 has 16 residues. Germline V gives CDR1 SGDLS, CDR2 YYNGEE. The CDR3 DNA is TGTGCCAGCAGCGTAGGCTTACAGGGGAACACCGGGGAGCTGTTTTTT. Translating gives CASSVGLQGNTGELFF.

CDR3 in DNA: TGTGCCAGCAGCTCGGACACGTTGAAGGACATTCAGTACTTC. It is translated as CASSSDTLKDIQYF. The V and J genes are TRBV11-2 and TRBJ2-4, with D tentatively TRBD1 (5 bases). V lost 4 bases, J lost 8 bases, and 15 bases lay in between. In germline, CDR1 is SGHAT, CDR2 FQNNGV. CDR3 length: 14 residues.